A selection of T cell receptor beta chains follows, all from one sample in a study of cytomegalovirus exposure and HLA in healthy donors. This table comes from immunoSEQ multiplex PCR, and its TCRdb copy is limited to in-frame clones, with some not included. The sample lists approximately 60,000 clones, 75% to 95% occurring once. The sequenced material came from PBMCs. The receptors come from a man aged 18-30 years in good health and CMV-seronegative. Each CDR3 is given with its conserved first and last residue. D genes are given only for firm matches. Clone size, where shown, is once, few, many, or a class for clones that have expanded.

J: TRBJ1-4
V: TRBV7-6
D: NA
size: NA
DNA: TGTGCCAGCAGCCTCGGACAGTTTGAAAAACTGTTTTTT
CDR3: CASSLGQFEKLFF

J: TRBJ2-7
V: TRBV7-9
D: NA
size: NA
DNA: TGTGCCGTGAGTGGGGGACTCTCCTACGAGCAGTACTTC
CDR3: CAVSGGLSYEQYF

J: TRBJ1-5
V: TRBV18
D: NA
size: NA
DNA: TGTGCCAGCTCACCACAATCAGGCAGAACGAATCAGCCCCAGCATTTT
CDR3: CASSPQSGRTNQPQHF

J: TRBJ2-1
V: TRBV7-9
D: NA
size: NA
DNA: TGTGCCGGGGGGCGGGAGACAGGTGAGCAGTTCTTC
CDR3: CAGGRETGEQFF

J: TRBJ2-7
V: TRBV9
D: TRBD1
size: NA
DNA: TGTGCCAGCAGCGCCGGGACAGGGGTCTCCTACGAGCAGTACTTC
CDR3: CASSAGTGVSYEQYF

J: TRBJ1-3
V: TRBV6-5
D: NA
size: NA
DNA: TGTGCCAGCAGTTTGACAGGAGCACGCTCTGGAAACACCATATATTTT
CDR3: CASSLTGARSGNTIYF

J: TRBJ2-1
V: TRBV19
D: TRBD2
size: few
DNA: TGTGCCAGTAGTATGGGGGGACTAGCGGGAGGGCTCAATGAGCAGTTCTTC
CDR3: CASSMGGLAGGLNEQFF

J: TRBJ2-1
V: TRBV27
D: TRBD2
size: once
DNA: TGTGCCAGCAGTGTGACTAGCGGGACGTACAATGAGCAGTTCTTC
CDR3: CASSVTSGTYNEQFF

J: TRBJ1-1
V: TRBV28
D: NA
size: NA
DNA: TGTGCCAGCAGTGGGCACGGGGGTAGGGGCCTGAGGAACACTGAAGCTTTCTTT
CDR3: CASSGHGGRGLRNTEAFF

J: TRBJ2-5
V: TRBV19
D: NA
size: once
DNA: TGTGCCAGTAGTAAGTCCCAAGCGGCGAAGACCCAGTACTTC
CDR3: CASSKSQAAKTQYF

J: TRBJ2-7
V: TRBV13
D: NA
size: NA
DNA: TGTGCCAGCAGCTTAGACCGGACAAGCGAGCAGTACTTC
CDR3: CASSLDRTSEQYF

J: TRBJ1-1
V: TRBV10-3
D: TRBD1
size: NA
DNA: TGTGCCATCAGTGCGGGACAGGGAAGCACTGAAGCTTTCTTT
CDR3: CAISAGQGSTEAFF

J: TRBJ2-1
V: TRBV28
D: TRBD2
size: NA
DNA: TGTGCCAGCTGGGCAGGGTTAAGGGTGTCTAGCGGGACGTACTACAATGAGCAGTTCTTC
CDR3: CASWAGLRVSSGTYYNEQFF

J: TRBJ1-1
V: TRBV19
D: NA
size: NA
DNA: TGTGCCAGTAGTATTTTTTGGGGGGGCGCGGAGACTGAAGCTTTCTTT
CDR3: CASSIFWGGAETEAFF

J: TRBJ2-2
V: TRBV19
D: TRBD1
size: NA
DNA: TGTGCCAGTAGCCCACCCGGGACAGCAAACACCGGGGAGCTGTTTTTT
CDR3: CASSPPGTANTGELFF

J: TRBJ2-3
V: TRBV5-1
D: NA
size: NA
DNA: TGCGCCAGCAGCACGACCAGGGATACGCAGTATTTT
CDR3: CASSTTRDTQYF

J: TRBJ2-7
V: TRBV9
D: TRBD2
size: NA
DNA: TGTGCCAGCAGCGTCGACGGGAGGGCCTCGGGCGAGCAGTACTTC
CDR3: CASSVDGRASGEQYF